Following are 20 T cell receptor beta chains from one sample sequenced in a study of T cell repertoires in cytomegalovirus infection. TCRdb independently ran MiXCR on the reads; one entry per CDR3 protein. The data hold about 100,000 distinct CDR3 sequences, with 23% observed a single time. Sample: CD8+ T cells from PBMCs. Receptors originate from a human donor in good health (CMV status not recorded). Some clones in this sample may be carry-over from other donors' samples.

This clonotype occurred many times. This chain joins TRBV11-2 and TRBJ1-1; 12 nucleotides agree with TRBD1. In germline, CDR1 is SGHAT, CDR2 FQNNGV. This CDR3 is built from 15 residues. Losses at the gene ends were 4 bases for V and 2 bases for J; bases not matched to a gene: 2. The CDR3 loop is CASSSGTGGNTEAFF. In DNA form, the CDR3 reads TGTGCCAGCAGCTCGGGGACAGGGGGCAACACTGAAGCTTTCTTT.

This clonotype was seen repeatedly, ten times or more. The CDR3 is CASSHPGTPFNTEAFF. CDR3 nucleotides: TGTGCCAGCAGCCATCCCGGGACCCCTTTTAACACTGAAGCTTTCTTT. The J gene is TRBJ1-1, the V gene TRBV7-9; maybe TRBD1 (5 bases). This CDR3 region has 16 residues. Germline values: CDR1 SEHNR, CDR2 FQNEAQ (reference sequence). V was cut by 5 bases and J by 2 bases, with 18 bases left in between.

The rearrangement uses TRBV7-2 and TRBJ2-7, with 9 positions matching TRBD1. CDR1 is SGHTA, CDR2 FQGNSA, per germline. The CDR3 loop spans 15 amino acids. J gave up 9 bases and V 1 base, and 10 bases lay outside the gene matches. CDR3 protein: CASSLEGTGTLGQYF. The CDR3 DNA reads TGTGCCAGCAGCTTAGAAGGGACAGGGACCTTGGGGCAGTACTTC.

About this clonotype itself: Relative to the germline gene, one junction end is altered; a read error may explain this. This chain links TRBV20-1 with TRBJ2-3; D tentatively fits TRBD1 or TRBD2 (5 bases each). The germline gives CDR1 DFQATT, CDR2 SNEGSKA (reference sequence). The CDR3 is made up of 15 amino acids. CDR3 region: CSTRAMGERTDTQYF. CDR3 nucleotide sequence: TGCAGTACTAGAGCCATGGGGGAGAGAACAGATACGCAGTATTTT.

This sequence joins TRBV5-4 and TRBJ2-3; D call uncertain. Trimming left V 10 bases short and J 0 bases short, with 15 bases between. Germline CDR1 SGHNT, CDR2 YYREEE (reference sequence). The CDR3 contains 14 residues. The CDR3 DNA reads as TGTGCCGCAAGTCCTGCCCCCAGCACAGATACGCAGTATTTT. It specifies CAASPAPSTDTQYF.

This clonotype was observed a handful of times. This chain connects TRBV28 to TRBJ1-1; no clear D gene. Germline V gene lookup returns CDR1 MDHEN and CDR2 SYDVKM. This CDR3 contains 16 residues. V was trimmed by 2 bases and J by 4 bases, leaving 17 bases between them. The CDR3: CASSLVVEGGGTEAFF. The CDR3 DNA follows: TGTGCCAGCAGTTTAGTGGTGGAGGGAGGCGGCACTGAAGCTTTCTTT.

There are a few counts of this clonotype. This chain uses TRBV20-1 with TRBJ2-5, with TRBD2 matching over 9 bases. Trimming took 6 bases from V and 4 from J; bases not matched to a gene: 6. The CDR3 is made up of 13 amino acids. Germline values: CDR1 DFQATT, CDR2 SNEGSKA (reference sequence). The CDR3 is CSAGGGGGETQYF. CDR3 nucleotide sequence: TGCAGTGCCGGTGGCGGGGGGGGAGAGACCCAGTACTTC.

The V and J genes are TRBV4-2 and TRBJ2-5; possible D gene TRBD1, 5 bases. This CDR3 has 14 amino acids. In germline, CDR1 is LGHNA, CDR2 YNFKEQ. Trimming pared 4 bases from V and 5 bases from J, leaving 14 bases between. The CDR3 sequence: CASSLTELGETQYF. The CDR3 nucleotides read TGTGCCAGCAGCCTGACAGAGCTCGGGGAGACCCAGTACTTC.

This clonotype was counted a few times. The chain is built from TRBV29-1 and TRBJ2-7; D perhaps matches TRBD2 (7 bases). The CDR3 length is 13 residues. V was clipped by 4 bases and J by 5 bases, with 15 bases between them. Germline V gene sequence: CDR1 SQVTM, CDR2 ANQGSEA. DNA for the CDR3: TGCAGCGTTGTTCTCTGGGGGGGCGACGAGCAGTACTTC. It encodes CSVVLWGGDEQYF.

This clonotype was picked up many times. V usage is TRBV6-1 and J usage is TRBJ2-2; D is unclear. The CDR3 has 14 amino acids. Trimming took off 2 bases at V and 6 bases at J, with 10 bases between the two ends. Germline CDR1 reads MNHNS; CDR2 reads SASEGT. The CDR3 DNA follows: TGTGCCAGCAGTGAACGGATGGGGTCCGGGGAGCTGTTTTTT. It encodes CASSERMGSGELFF.

V gene TRBV28 combines with J gene TRBJ1-5; D gene ambiguous. V dropped 5 bases and J dropped 3 bases, with 14 bases sitting between them. Germline V gene sequence: CDR1 MDHEN, CDR2 SYDVKM. The CDR3 runs to 15 residues. The CDR3 coding sequence is TGTGCCAGCAGTCCCCGCGAGGCCCACAATCAGCCCCAGCATTTT. Residues: CASSPREAHNQPQHF.

In DNA form, the CDR3 reads TGCGCCAGCAGCCAAGTCGGGGGCGGGGGGCTCACAGATACGCAGTATTTT. As protein: CASSQVGGGGLTDTQYF. J is TRBJ2-3 and V is TRBV4-3; the match to TRBD2 covers 8 bases. The trim removed 1 base at V and 2 bases at J, leaving 8 bases unmatched. CDR3 length: 17 residues. CDR1 and CDR2 (germline): LGHNA, YSLEER.

The chain has TRBV7-6 and TRBJ1-6; unclear D gene. The CDR3 totals 12 residues. Trimming stripped 4 bases from V and 7 bases from J, with 5 bases between. Germline values: CDR1 SGHVS, CDR2 FNYEAQ. CDR3 sequence reads: CASSSGNSPLHF. The CDR3 region has the DNA TGTGCCAGCAGCTCGGGAAATTCACCCCTCCACTTT.

The chain combines TRBV5-8 with TRBJ1-1; D ambiguous. The CDR3 spans 12 residues. Trimming removed 2 bases from V and 6 bases from J, with 8 bases in between. Germline V gene sequence: CDR1 SGHTS, CDR2 YDEGEE. CDR3 nucleotide sequence: TGTGCCAGCAGCTTCCGGGGATCTGAAGCTTTCTTT. The encoded protein is CASSFRGSEAFF.

This clonotype was detected a few times. This chain uses TRBV7-2 with TRBJ2-1; TRBD2 agrees at 9 bases. The CDR3 has 15 residues. Looked up from germline, CDR1 is SGHTA and CDR2 is FQGNSA. Losses at the gene ends were 3 bases for V and 0 bases for J; bases not matched to a gene: 0. In DNA form, the CDR3 reads TGTGCCAGCAGCTTTAGCGGGAGCTCCTACAATGAGCAGTTCTTC. It yields the protein CASSFSGSSYNEQFF.

This clonotype was picked up many times. The chain has TRBV7-2 and TRBJ2-3, with 9 bases that match TRBD2. V lost 0 bases and J lost 4; bases outside the gene matches: 2. The CDR3 spans 15 residues. Per germline, CDR1 SGHTA and CDR2 FQGNSA. Written as DNA, the CDR3 is TGTGCCAGCAGCTTAGCTAGCGGGGGTGCAGATACGCAGTATTTT. It yields the protein CASSLASGGADTQYF. The full variable domain, rest sourced from reference TRBV7-2 and TRBJ2-3, is GAGVSQSPSNKVTEKGKDVELRCDPISGHTALYWYRQSLGQGLEFLIYFQGNSAPDKSGLPSDRFSAERTGGSVSTLTIQRTQQEDSAVYLCASSLASGGADTQYFGPGTRLTVL.

The gene calls are TRBV2 and TRBJ2-1, with TRBD2 matching 13 bases. Germline CDR1 reads SNHLY; CDR2 reads FYNNEI. The V gene end was trimmed by 4 bases and the J gene end by 0 bases; junction bases not matched to a gene: 12. The CDR3 consists of 20 residues. In nucleotides, the CDR3 is TGTGCCAGCAGTGTCGGGCCGGGACTAGCGGGGTCGGGCTCCTACAATGAGCAGTTCTTC. Amino acids: CASSVGPGLAGSGSYNEQFF.

As regards this clonotype: One end of the junction is discordant with germline, which a read error may explain. The gene calls are TRBV7-2 and TRBJ1-5, with a tentative D call TRBD1 (6 bases). Germline CDR1 SGHTA, CDR2 FQGNSA. CDR3 size: 13 residues. The CDR3 coding sequence is TGTGCCGGCAGCTTAGTGGGGGGGCAAGGGCCTGACTTT. Translating gives CAGSLVGGQGPDF.

This clonotype has only a few counts. This sequence joins TRBV9 and TRBJ2-7; weak D call: TRBD1 (5 bases). Germline V gene lookup returns CDR1 SGDLS and CDR2 YYNGEE. The CDR3 spans 14 residues. Deletions cut 3 bases from V and 2 bases from J, with 12 bases between. The CDR3 nucleotides read TGTGCCAGCAGCGGCCGACAGAACACCTACGAGCAGTACTTC. This codes for CASSGRQNTYEQYF.

The chain couples TRBV24-1 to TRBJ1-6; perhaps TRBD1 as D (6 bases). This CDR3 has 11 residues. Germline V gene sequence: CDR1 KGHDR, CDR2 SFDVKD. CDR3 protein: CSYRDNSPLHF. CDR3 DNA sequence: TGTTCCTACAGGGATAATTCACCCCTCCACTTT.